This T cell receptor (beta chain) was found in a study of blood T cell repertoires in COVID-19. About the research overall: COVID-19 samples collected from the United States, Italy and Spain covered acute and convalescent phases.

As originally analysed: Amplifying reference gene primers gave estimates of nucleated cell counts. TCRdb's table, derived via immunoSEQ multiplex PCR, lists solely in-frame clones and lacks some. V and J calls and clone size come straight from that table; D and trimming were deduced from the DNA. Seen here are some 260,000 clones, around 79% observed once, and the top ten hold about 3.5%. Trimming took off 1 base at V and 0 bases at J, with 9 bases between the two ends. Germline CDR1 SGHTA, CDR2 FQGNSA. The CDR3 has 15 residues. The rearrangement uses TRBV7-2 and TRBJ1-2, with D unclear. The clonotype comes from a woman of 80 years or more with acute or convalescent COVID-19. The sequenced material came from peripheral blood. The CDR3, as DNA: TGTGCCAGCAGCTTAGACACAGCGGCTAACTATGGCTACACCTTC. It translates to CASSLDTAANYGYTF.